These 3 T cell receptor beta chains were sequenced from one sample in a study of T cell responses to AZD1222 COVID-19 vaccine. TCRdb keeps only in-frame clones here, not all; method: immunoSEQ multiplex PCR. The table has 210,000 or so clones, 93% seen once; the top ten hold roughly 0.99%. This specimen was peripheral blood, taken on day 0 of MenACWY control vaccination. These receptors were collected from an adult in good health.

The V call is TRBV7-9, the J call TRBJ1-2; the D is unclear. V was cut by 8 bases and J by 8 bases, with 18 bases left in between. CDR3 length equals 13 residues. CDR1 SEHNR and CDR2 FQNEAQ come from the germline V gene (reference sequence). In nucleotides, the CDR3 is TGTGCCAGCTCCTTCCTCGTCGGGAGCGGCTACACCTTC. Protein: CASSFLVGSGYTF.

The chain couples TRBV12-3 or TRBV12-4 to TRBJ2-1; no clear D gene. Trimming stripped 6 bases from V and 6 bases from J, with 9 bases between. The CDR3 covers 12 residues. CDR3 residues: CASSQAGNEQFF. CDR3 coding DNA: TGTGCCAGCAGCCAAGCCGGCAATGAGCAGTTCTTC.

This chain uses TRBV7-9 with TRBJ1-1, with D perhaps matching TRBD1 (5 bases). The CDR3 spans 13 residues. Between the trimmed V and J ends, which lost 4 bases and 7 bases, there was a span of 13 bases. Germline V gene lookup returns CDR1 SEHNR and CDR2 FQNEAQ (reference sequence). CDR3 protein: CASSSVREVEAFF. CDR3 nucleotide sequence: TGTGCCAGCAGCTCTGTCAGGGAGGTTGAAGCTTTCTTT.